This T cell receptor (beta chain) was identified during a study of CD8+ T cells in alopecia areata. Treatment given: oral pan-JAK inhibitor, 5-10 mg twice daily. With regard to this clone: Its cognate antigen is unknown.

Study-level findings and limits: Scalp samples also yield sequences of resident alphabeta T cells from normal skin. Patients shared TCRs less clearly than mice did, possibly owing to HLA.

Isolated RNA was reverse transcribed into cDNA used as the sequencing template. Clones were sequenced by immunoSEQ multiplex PCR, and TCRdb holds only the in-frame ones, with some missing. The top ten hold 5.5% to 6% of the sample, which has about 200,000 clones, about three fifths seen once. The input for sequencing was CD4+ T cells sorted from blood, taken at week 24, from a patient treated with tofacitinib. This sequence was found in a human donor with alopecia areata.

In DNA form, the CDR3 reads TGTGCCAGCAGCTTATCACTAGCCTCTTCCACCGGGGAGCTGTTTTTT. Amino acids: CASSLSLASSTGELFF. The rearrangement joins TRBV7-2 to TRBJ2-2; D might be TRBD2 (6 bases). Germline V gene data show CDR1 as SGHTA and CDR2 as FQGNSA. Between the trimmed V and J ends, which lost 2 bases and 4 bases, there was a span of 14 bases. This CDR3 spans 16 amino acids.